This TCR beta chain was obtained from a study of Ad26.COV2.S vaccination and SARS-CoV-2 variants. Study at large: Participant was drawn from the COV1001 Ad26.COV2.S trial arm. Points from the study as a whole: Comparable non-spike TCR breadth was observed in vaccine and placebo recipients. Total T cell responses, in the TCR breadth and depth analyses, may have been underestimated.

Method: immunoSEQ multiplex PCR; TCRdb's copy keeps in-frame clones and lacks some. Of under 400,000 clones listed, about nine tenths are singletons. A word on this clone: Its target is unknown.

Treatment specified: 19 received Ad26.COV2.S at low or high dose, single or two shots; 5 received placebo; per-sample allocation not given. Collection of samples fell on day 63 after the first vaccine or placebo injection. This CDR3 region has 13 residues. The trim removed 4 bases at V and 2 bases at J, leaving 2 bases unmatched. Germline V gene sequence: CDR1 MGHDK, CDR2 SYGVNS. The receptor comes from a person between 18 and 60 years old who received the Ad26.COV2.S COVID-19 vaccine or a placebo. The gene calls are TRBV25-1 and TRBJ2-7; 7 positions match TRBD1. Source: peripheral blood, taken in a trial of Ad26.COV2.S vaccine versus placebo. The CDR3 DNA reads TGTGCCAGCAGTGGAAGGGGGCCCTACGAGCAGTACTTC. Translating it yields CASSGRGPYEQYF.